This T cell receptor (beta chain) was recovered during a study of blood T cell repertoires in COVID-19. In the study overall: The United States, Italy and Spain provided the acute and convalescent COVID-19 samples.

Clones were sequenced by immunoSEQ multiplex PCR, and TCRdb holds only the in-frame ones, with some missing. The repertoire has 230,000 or so clones, over 75% of them found once; the top ten carry approximately 5%. This clone is a singleton in its sample. Per the germline V gene, CDR1 is MDHEN and CDR2 is SYDVKM. CDR3 size: 15 residues. Losses at the gene ends were 6 bases for V and 5 bases for J; bases not matched to a gene: 8. The clonotype comes from a human donor in a cohort sampled during active COVID-19. Sequencing was performed on peripheral blood. The V gene is TRBV28, the J gene TRBJ1-2, with 11 bases that match TRBD1. The CDR3 DNA reads TGTGCCAGCAGACGCTCGGGACAGGGGGAGTATGGCTACACCTTC. This codes for CASRRSGQGEYGYTF.